These 25 T cell receptor beta chains originate from one sample sequenced in a study of blood T cell repertoires in COVID-19. Profiling relied on immunoSEQ multiplex PCR, and the TCRdb table lists in-frame clones only, not all of them. The sample includes a few hundred thousand clones, 80% to 90% of them seen just once. Sequencing was performed on PBMCs or T cells enriched from blood (not recorded which). These receptors were taken from a woman aged 18-30 years in a cohort exposed to, infected with or recovered from COVID-19 (not recorded which).

CDR3 DNA sequence: TGTGCCAGCAGCGTAGAGGCTAGCGGGTACACAGATACGCAGTATTTT. This encodes CASSVEASGYTDTQYF. The gene calls are TRBV9 and TRBJ2-3, with 8 positions matching TRBD2. Germline CDR1 SGDLS, CDR2 YYNGEE. The CDR3 sequence is 16 residues long. V lost 0 bases and J lost 2; bases outside the gene matches: 5.

The chain combines TRBV7-3 with TRBJ1-3; D not certain. The CDR3 has 16 residues. With 2 bases removed from V and 3 bases from J, the gap between germline ends came to 14 bases. Germline-derived CDR1 and CDR2 are SGHTA and FQGTGA. The CDR3 DNA reads TGTGCCAGCAGCTTATTAGGTTCGGGGTATGGAAACACCATATATTTT. Protein: CASSLLGSGYGNTIYF. Variable domain in full (rest from reference TRBV7-3 and TRBJ1-3): GAGVSQTPSNKVTEKGKYVELRCDPISGHTALYWYRQSLGQGPEFLIYFQGTGAADDSGLPNDRFFAVRPEGSVSTLKIQRTERGDSAVYLCASSLLGSGYGNTIYFGEGSWLTVV.

About this clone: The sample carries other DNA sequences with the same CDR3. The gene calls are TRBV19 and TRBJ1-1; no clear D. The germline gives CDR1 LNHDA, CDR2 SQIVND (reference sequence). Trimming took off 3 bases at V and 3 bases at J, with 5 bases between the two ends. The CDR3 runs 12 residues. The CDR3 DNA follows: TGTGCCAGTAGTATCCGGGACACTGAAGCTTTCTTT. Its protein product is CASSIRDTEAFF.

The chain links TRBV2 to TRBJ1-4, with 9 bases matching TRBD1. V dropped 4 bases and J dropped 5; count of bases not matched to a gene: 2. The CDR3 consists of 14 residues. The V gene's germline CDR1 is SNHLY and CDR2 FYNNEI. The chain's CDR3 is CASSGDRVNEKLFF. The CDR3 DNA sequence: TGTGCCAGCAGTGGGGACAGGGTAAATGAAAAACTGTTTTTT.

This clone was seen a single time. The V gene is TRBV5-6, the J gene TRBJ2-3, with D unclear. The CDR3 is 15 amino acids. Germline V gene data show CDR1 as SGHDT and CDR2 as YYEEEE. With 4 bases removed from V and 6 bases from J, the gap between germline ends came to 18 bases. The CDR3 bases are TGTGCCAGCAGCCAAAAGGCATTCCTCGGGGATACGCAGTATTTT. Translated: CASSQKAFLGDTQYF.

This chain uses TRBV7-2 with TRBJ1-2; D is undetermined. Looked up from germline, CDR1 is SGHTA and CDR2 is FQGNSA. Between the trimmed V and J ends, which lost 5 bases and 5 bases, there was a span of 12 bases. The CDR3 consists of 13 residues. CDR3 sequence: CASSPREPYGYTF. DNA of the CDR3: TGTGCCAGCAGCCCCCGGGAACCTTATGGCTACACCTTC.

The V gene is TRBV19, the J gene TRBJ1-2; D not certain. The CDR3 length is 15 residues. Trimming cost V 1 base and J 3 bases, with 12 bases left between them. CDR1 LNHDA and CDR2 SQIVND come from the germline V gene (reference sequence). The CDR3 bases are TGTGCCAGTAGTATAGGTGGAGGTATCGACTATGGCTACACCTTC. It is translated as CASSIGGGIDYGYTF.

V and J are TRBV25-1 and TRBJ1-1; 8 nucleotides align to TRBD1. The V gene end was trimmed by 6 bases and the J gene end by 8 bases; junction bases not matched to a gene: 11. The germline CDR1 and CDR2 sequences are MGHDK and SYGVNS. The CDR3 is 14 residues long. CDR3 nucleotides: TGTGCCAGCAGCCGGACAGGGTCCCCCTCCGAAGCTTTCTTT. Translation: CASSRTGSPSEAFF.

The chain uses TRBV10-1 and TRBJ2-2; 8 bases map to TRBD1. CDR1 is WNHNN and CDR2 is SYGVQD in the germline V gene (reference sequence). CDR3 length equals 15 residues. V lost 3 bases to trimming and J lost 8 bases; unmatched junction nucleotides: 8. The CDR3 is CASSEAPGGRGELFF. In DNA form, the CDR3 reads TGCGCCAGCAGTGAAGCTCCAGGGGGCCGTGGGGAGCTGTTTTTT.

This clone was seen a single time. This rearrangement joins TRBV10-1 to TRBJ2-1; 9 bases match TRBD1. Per the germline V gene, CDR1 is WNHNN and CDR2 is SYGVQD (reference sequence). This CDR3 region has 15 residues. V dropped 3 bases and J dropped 2; count of bases not matched to a gene: 2. DNA for the CDR3: TGCGCCAGCAGTGAACAGGGGGCTCCCTACAATGAGCAGTTCTTC. This codes for CASSEQGAPYNEQFF.

This clone was recorded once. The chain couples TRBV7-9 to TRBJ2-1, with 10 bases lining up with TRBD2. The CDR3 covers 14 residues. Trimming took 2 bases from V and 7 from J; bases not matched to a gene: 2. Germline CDR1 and CDR2: SEHNR and FQNEAQ (reference sequence). The CDR3 spells CASSLTSGANEQFF. The CDR3 DNA is TGTGCCAGCAGCTTAACTAGCGGGGCTAATGAGCAGTTCTTC. Combining the CDR3 with reference TRBV7-9 and TRBJ2-1 gives the whole variable domain DTGVSQNPRHKITKRGQNVTFRCDPISEHNRLYWYRQTLGQGPEFLTYFQNEAQLEKSRLLSDRFSAERPKGSFSTLEIQRTEQGDSAMYLCASSLTSGANEQFFGPGTRLTVL.

This clone is a singleton in its sample. The V call is TRBV6-4, the J call TRBJ1-6; D may be TRBD1 (6 bases). The CDR3 runs 18 residues. The germline V gene encodes CDR1 MRHNA and CDR2 SNTAGT. The ends were cut back, 6 bases at V and 7 bases at J, with 25 bases in the middle. The CDR3 coding sequence is TGTGCCAGCAGCGCCCTCACCTTCACCGGGACACTCAATTCACCCCTCCACTTT. As protein: CASSALTFTGTLNSPLHF.

The rearrangement links TRBV5-5 to TRBJ1-1; possible D gene TRBD1, 6 bases. The germline gives CDR1 SGHKS, CDR2 YYEKEE (reference sequence). V was clipped by 1 base and J by 0 bases, with 13 bases between them. CDR3 length: 16 amino acids. CDR3 bases: TGTGCCAGCAGCTTGTCAGGGACACACATGAACACTGAAGCTTTCTTT. It encodes CASSLSGTHMNTEAFF.

This clone was picked up a small number of times. This chain uses TRBV6-5 with TRBJ1-6; D might be TRBD1 (6 bases). Germline V lookup: CDR1 MNHEY, CDR2 SVGAGI. The CDR3 consists of 16 residues. The V end lost 4 bases, the J end lost 6 bases, and 16 bases lay between the germline ends. CDR3 nucleotide sequence: TGTGCCAGCAGTTTAAACAGGGAGTTCAGTAATTCACCCCTCCACTTT. Amino acids: CASSLNREFSNSPLHF.

As for this clone: The same CDR3 arises from other DNA sequences in this sample as well. J is TRBJ2-7 and V is TRBV6-5; D gene ambiguous. The CDR3 sequence is 13 residues long. V shed 3 bases and J shed 0 bases, with 6 bases lying between them. Per germline, CDR1 MNHEY and CDR2 SVGAGI. The CDR3 DNA reads TGTGCCAGCAGTTATAGTTCCTCCTACGAGCAGTACTTC. This encodes CASSYSSSYEQYF.

The V call is TRBV19, the J call TRBJ1-1; D not certain. This CDR3 region has 14 residues. Trimming removed 3 bases at V and 3 bases at J, with 11 bases between. Germline CDR1 and CDR2: LNHDA and SQIVND (reference sequence). CDR3 sequence: CASSINGGDTEAFF. The CDR3 nucleotides read TGTGCCAGTAGTATTAATGGCGGGGACACTGAAGCTTTCTTT.

The chain recombines TRBV29-1 with TRBJ1-1; the match to TRBD1 covers 7 bases. Germline CDR1 and CDR2: SQVTM and ANQGSEA. The J segment lost 3 bases and the V segment lost 6 bases, leaving 7 bases of the junction unmatched. This CDR3 has 13 amino acids. CDR3 sequence (DNA): TGCAGCGTCCGCAGGGGGGAACACACTGAAGCTTTCTTT. Its protein product is CSVRRGEHTEAFF. Full variable domain (outside the CDR3, taken from reference TRBV29-1 and TRBJ1-1): SAVISQKPSRDICQRGTSLTIQCQVDSQVTMMFWYRQQPGQSLTLIATANQGSEATYESGFVIDKFPISRPNLTFSTLTVSNMSPEDSSIYLCSVRRGEHTEAFFGQGTRLTVV.

The chain links TRBV7-2 to TRBJ1-4; D is perhaps TRBD1 (6 bases). Germline assignment: CDR1 SGHTA and CDR2 FQGNSA. This CDR3 has 13 residues. Trimming cost V 1 base and J 6 bases, with 6 bases left between them. The CDR3, as DNA: TGTGCCAGCAGCTTAGACAGGGATGAAAAACTGTTTTTT. Translating it yields CASSLDRDEKLFF.

J is TRBJ2-7 and V is TRBV12-3 or TRBV12-4; D ambiguous. The CDR3 runs 13 residues. V was trimmed by 1 base and J by 3 bases, leaving 7 bases between them. CDR3 DNA: TGTGCCAGCAGTTTAGGGCCTTTCTACGAGCAGTACTTC. It translates to CASSLGPFYEQYF.

The chain uses TRBV29-1 and TRBJ1-6, with 7 positions matching TRBD1. J gave up 7 bases and V 4 bases, and 7 bases lay outside the gene matches. CDR3 size: 14 residues. CDR1 and CDR2 from the germline V gene are SQVTM and ANQGSEA. CDR3 residues: CSVASQGKNSPLHF. CDR3 coding DNA: TGCAGCGTTGCCTCACAGGGGAAGAATTCACCCCTCCACTTT.

This rearrangement joins TRBV5-1 to TRBJ1-1, with a possible D match to TRBD1 (6 bases). Germline V gene sequence: CDR1 SGHRS, CDR2 YFSETQ. The CDR3 spans 14 residues. V was pared by 8 bases and J by 6 bases, with 20 bases between. This chain's CDR3 is CASRTTGLVSEAFF. The DNA of the CDR3 is TGCGCCAGTAGAACGACAGGTCTGGTGTCTGAAGCTTTCTTT.

J is TRBJ2-7 and V is TRBV6-5; D is uncertain. The V gene's germline CDR1 is MNHEY and CDR2 SVGAGI. CDR3 length: 14 amino acids. Trimming left V 8 bases short and J 4 bases short, with 18 bases between. The CDR3 DNA is TGTGCCAGCGACGTGCACGTATCGGAGTACGAGCAGTACTTC. Protein sequence: CASDVHVSEYEQYF.

In its sample, this clone was seen once. The V and J genes are TRBV6-5 and TRBJ2-1; 7 bases match TRBD2. CDR1 and CDR2 (germline): MNHEY, SVGAGI. CDR3 length: 16 residues. Trimming removed 0 bases from V and 2 bases from J; junction bases left unmatched: 4. Written as DNA, the CDR3 is TGTGCCAGCAGTTACTCGGGGAGGGGTACCTACAATGAGCAGTTCTTC. It codes for CASSYSGRGTYNEQFF.

This chain links TRBV18 with TRBJ1-5; D remains unclear. This CDR3 has 15 amino acids. Germline assignment: CDR1 KGHSH and CDR2 LQKENI. V shed 5 bases and J shed 2 bases, with 13 bases lying between them. The CDR3 protein is CASSAARRGNQPQHF. CDR3 nucleotide sequence: TGTGCCAGCTCAGCGGCCCGGCGGGGCAATCAGCCCCAGCATTTT.

The chain employs TRBV27 and TRBJ1-5; 7 bases line up with TRBD1. Trimming at V came to 0 bases and at J to 9 bases, leaving 8 bases not matched to a gene. Germline V lookup: CDR1 MNHEY, CDR2 SMNVEV (reference sequence). CDR3 length: 15 residues. Here the CDR3 reads CASSLSTGVPSPQHF. In nucleotides, the CDR3 is TGTGCCAGCAGTTTATCTACAGGGGTCCCTTCGCCCCAGCATTTT.